This T cell receptor beta chain derives from a study of T cell repertoires in aging, cancer and after chemotherapy. The CDR3 sequence is 16 residues long. Germline values: CDR1 MNHEY, CDR2 SVGAGI. Multiplex touch-down PCR with TRB-A/B primers amplified rearranged V-D-J TRB sequences. MiXCR, applied by TCRdb to the multiplex PCR reads, yields one record per CDR3 protein. There are thousands of distinct CDR3 sequences in the sample; around a quarter occur only once, and approximately 2.4% lies in the top ten. Peripheral blood genomic DNA, not sorted cells or RNA, was the template. V is TRBV6-5 and J is TRBJ2-7; a weak D match, TRBD2 (6 bases). The J call may be incorrect, as the DNA end agrees better with TRBJ2-1. The sample consisted of blood. The receptor's source is a human donor in good health. The CDR3 spells CASSYSGGFSYNEQFF. The CDR3 region has the DNA TGTGCCAGCAGTTACTCGGGGGGATTTTCCTACAATGAGCAGTTCTTC.